Shown below are 4 T cell receptor beta chains from a single sample sequenced in a study of control samples from healthy donors and cancer patients. Profiled with immunoSEQ multiplex PCR; TCRdb holds only in-frame clones, not every one. Of about 170,000 clones detected, roughly nine tenths appear once; the ten largest clones hold 1.5%. The source material was blood. Receptors originate from a woman in her 30s in good health.

This clone was counted a single time. The rearrangement joins TRBV6-1 to TRBJ1-2; possibly TRBD1 for D (5 bases). The CDR3 loop spans 14 amino acids. V lost 1 base and J lost 4, with 10 bases in between. CDR1 and CDR2 (germline): MNHNS, SASEGT. The CDR3 DNA sequence: TGTGCCAGCAGTGAAGGGCAGGGTGCCTATGGCTACACCTTC. This gives the protein CASSEGQGAYGYTF.

The CDR3 DNA sequence: TGTGCCAGCAGCTTTGGGGGTGGGACCTACGAGCAGTACTTC. It is translated as CASSFGGGTYEQYF. The V and J genes are TRBV5-5 and TRBJ2-7; D possibly matches TRBD1 or TRBD2 (5 bases each). The CDR3 loop spans 14 amino acids. Trimming removed 2 bases at V and 2 bases at J, with 11 bases between. CDR1 is SGHKS, CDR2 YYEKEE, per germline (reference sequence).

V is TRBV11-2 and J is TRBJ1-2; 8 bases map to TRBD1. V shed 5 bases, J shed 0 bases, and the junction held 2 bases outside the gene matches. The CDR3 runs 14 residues. Germline V gene data show CDR1 as SGHAT and CDR2 as FQNNGV. The CDR3 DNA follows: TGTGCCAGCAGCCTGGACAGGGCTAACTATGGCTACACCTTC. Amino acid sequence: CASSLDRANYGYTF.

On this clone: Other DNA sequences in this sample translate to the same CDR3. J is TRBJ2-5 and V is TRBV9; 7 bases line up with TRBD1. The V segment lost 0 bases and the J segment 4 bases; nucleotides outside the gene matches: 6. The CDR3 runs 15 residues. Looked up from germline, CDR1 is SGDLS and CDR2 is YYNGEE. CDR3 sequence (DNA): TGTGCCAGCAGCGTAGCTGGGCAGGGGGTAGAGACCCAGTACTTC. Translating it yields CASSVAGQGVETQYF.